The 30 T cell receptor beta chains given below trace back to one sample, sequenced in a study of cytomegalovirus exposure and HLA in healthy donors. This PCR relied on a set of 60 Vbeta primers and 13 Jbeta primers. Sequencing used immunoSEQ multiplex PCR; TCRdb keeps in-frame clones, though not all of them. The data show 200,000 to 250,000 clones, roughly 80% seen once. Source material: PBMCs. Receptor source: a middle-aged man in good health and CMV-seronegative.

The chain uses TRBV6-5 and TRBJ1-2; D ambiguous. V was cut by 2 bases and J by 4 bases, with 11 bases left in between. This CDR3 spans 14 amino acids. Germline CDR1 reads MNHEY; CDR2 reads SVGAGI. The CDR3 protein is CASSYGSGSYGYTF. Written as DNA, the CDR3 is TGTGCCAGCAGTTACGGGTCGGGATCCTATGGCTACACCTTC.

The chain couples TRBV5-1 to TRBJ1-5, with D perhaps TRBD1 (5 bases). CDR1 and CDR2 from the germline V gene are SGHRS and YFSETQ. The CDR3 sequence is 15 residues long. V was trimmed by 2 bases and J by 0 bases, leaving 9 bases between them. The CDR3 coding sequence is TGCGCCAGCAGCTTCGGGACTGATAGCAATCAGCCCCAGCATTTT. Translated: CASSFGTDSNQPQHF. The full variable domain, its missing parts supplied by reference TRBV5-1 and TRBJ1-5, is KAGVTQTPRYLIKTRGQQVTLSCSPISGHRSVSWYQQTPGQGLQFLFEYFSETQRNKGNFPGRFSGRQFSNSRSEMNVSTLELGDSALYLCASSFGTDSNQPQHFGDGTRLSIL.

The CDR3 DNA sequence: TGTGCCAGCAGCTTGGCCCCCCAGAGCGGGAGCGCAGATACGCAGTATTTT. Protein product: CASSLAPQSGSADTQYF. The chain recombines TRBV7-9 with TRBJ2-3; 8 bases line up with TRBD2. In germline, CDR1 is SEHNR, CDR2 FQNEAQ (reference sequence). This CDR3 contains 17 residues. Trimming cost V 3 bases and J 4 bases; bases outside gene matches: 12.

The chain carries TRBV21-1 and TRBJ2-7; the table's D call, TRBD2, was not checked against the DNA. TRBV21-1 is given as a pseudogene. The CDR3 totals 16 residues. The CDR3 protein is CASSQGLAGGGYEQYF. As DNA, the CDR3 is TGTGCCAGCAGTCAAGGACTAGCGGGAGGAGGCTACGAGCAGTACTTC.

This clone occurred a few times. The chain joins TRBV5-4 to TRBJ2-4; possibly TRBD2 for D (6 bases). Trimming removed 1 base from V and 6 bases from J, with 8 bases in between. Germline V CDR1 and CDR2: SGHNT, YYREEE (reference sequence). There are 13 residues in the CDR3. DNA of the CDR3: TGTGCCAGCAGCTTGCCGGGGGTAAACATTCAGTACTTC. It codes for CASSLPGVNIQYF.

There are a few counts of this clone. This chain links TRBV6-6 with TRBJ1-2, with D possibly TRBD1 on 5 matching bases. Germline CDR1 MNHNY, CDR2 SVGAGI (reference sequence). Trimming took off 5 bases at V and 6 bases at J, with 16 bases between the two ends. This CDR3 contains 14 residues. The CDR3 coding sequence is TGTGCCAGCAGTCTCGACAGCACTCTTCATGGCTACACCTTC. It translates to CASSLDSTLHGYTF.

Only a few counts were recorded for this clone. This chain links TRBV27 with TRBJ2-1; TRBD2 aligns across 11 bases. The V gene end was trimmed by 0 bases and the J gene end by 4 bases; junction bases not matched to a gene: 2. In germline, CDR1 is MNHEY, CDR2 SMNVEV (reference sequence). This CDR3 has 16 amino acids. The DNA for the CDR3 is TGTGCCAGCAGTTTATCGGGACTAGCGGAATACAATGAGCAGTTCTTC. Amino acid sequence: CASSLSGLAEYNEQFF.

This chain uses TRBV30 with TRBJ2-7; TRBD2 matches at 14 bases. There are 13 residues in the CDR3. The germline gives CDR1 GTSNPN, CDR2 SVGIG (reference sequence). J was trimmed by 3 bases and V by 5 bases; bases with no gene match: 0. Here the CDR3 reads CAWGTSGSYEQYF. The CDR3 DNA reads TGTGCCTGGGGGACTAGCGGGAGCTACGAGCAGTACTTC. Drawing the rest from reference TRBV30 and TRBJ2-7, the complete variable domain is SQTIHQWPATLVQPVGSPLSLECTVEGTSNPNLYWYRQAAGRGLQLLFYSVGIGQISSEVPQNLSASRPQDRQFILSSKKLLLSDSGFYLCAWGTSGSYEQYFGPGTRLTVT.

This chain connects TRBV7-9 to TRBJ1-2; no reliable D call. In germline, CDR1 is SEHNR, CDR2 FQNEAQ (reference sequence). Deletions cut 3 bases from V and 2 bases from J, with 7 bases between. CDR3 length equals 13 residues. The DNA of the CDR3 is TGTGCCAGCAGCTTTACAGAGAACTATGGCTACACCTTC. As protein: CASSFTENYGYTF.

This chain connects TRBV18 to TRBJ2-5; D perhaps matches TRBD1 (5 bases). The ends were cut back, 2 bases at V and 1 base at J, with 14 bases in the middle. The germline V gene encodes CDR1 KGHSH and CDR2 LQKENI. This CDR3 is 16 amino acids long. The CDR3 spells CASSPGPKGPQETQYF. CDR3 DNA sequence: TGTGCCAGCTCACCAGGCCCCAAGGGGCCCCAAGAGACCCAGTACTTC.

V is TRBV29-1 and J is TRBJ2-7, with 14 bases that match TRBD2. Per the germline V gene, CDR1 is SQVTM and CDR2 is ANQGSEA. CDR3 length equals 13 residues. After removal of 5 bases from V and 10 bases from J, the junction contained 7 bases not matched to a gene. The CDR3 sequence: CSVFEGLAGVQYF. The CDR3 nucleotides read TGCAGCGTTTTCGAGGGACTAGCGGGAGTACAGTACTTC.

This chain links TRBV7-3 with TRBJ1-1; D uncertain. The length of the CDR3 is 13 residues. Between the trimmed V and J ends, which lost 5 bases and 0 bases, there was a span of 7 bases. Per the germline V gene, CDR1 is SGHTA and CDR2 is FQGTGA. As DNA, the CDR3 is TGTGCCAGCAGCGTTTTTATGAACACTGAAGCTTTCTTT. This encodes CASSVFMNTEAFF.

V and J are TRBV6-1 and TRBJ1-2, with D possibly TRBD1 on 5 matching bases. The CDR3 has 14 residues. V was clipped by 3 bases and J by 6 bases, with 14 bases between them. Germline CDR1 and CDR2: MNHNS and SASEGT. The CDR3 sequence: CASSEGGGMDGYTF. CDR3 DNA sequence: TGTGCCAGCAGTGAGGGGGGAGGGATGGATGGCTACACCTTC.

This clone was recorded only once. This chain uses TRBV9 with TRBJ1-2, with D unresolved. The CDR3 runs to 13 residues. CDR1 SGDLS and CDR2 YYNGEE come from the germline V gene. Trimming removed 0 bases at V and 6 bases at J, with 9 bases between. Here the CDR3 reads CASSVADGNGYTF. DNA of the CDR3: TGTGCCAGCAGCGTAGCGGACGGGAATGGCTACACCTTC.

V gene TRBV12-5 combines with J gene TRBJ2-7, with D perhaps TRBD1 (7 bases). The CDR3 has 14 residues. Germline V gives CDR1 LGHNT, CDR2 FRNRAP. The V end was cut by 5 bases, the J end by 6 bases, with 17 bases between. The CDR3 is CASGPGTEGGEQYF. As DNA, the CDR3 is TGTGCTAGTGGTCCCGGGACAGAGGGAGGCGAGCAGTACTTC.

The chain is built from TRBV10-3 and TRBJ2-5; 8 bases line up with TRBD1. This CDR3 is built from 16 residues. V lost 6 bases to trimming and J lost 4 bases; unmatched junction nucleotides: 13. Looked up from germline, CDR1 is ENHRY and CDR2 is SYGVKD. Here the CDR3 DNA reads TGTGCCATCAGACCCGGACAGGGATACCCTCGAGAGACCCAGTACTTC. It translates to CAIRPGQGYPRETQYF.

The chain links TRBV19 to TRBJ2-7; 12 nucleotides align to TRBD1. Germline V gives CDR1 LNHDA, CDR2 SQIVND (reference sequence). Unmatched junction bases numbered 15, after V lost 7 bases and J lost 5 bases. The CDR3 covers 17 residues. The CDR3 sequence: CASIYRGDRGHVNEQYF. The CDR3 nucleotides are TGTGCCAGTATTTATAGGGGGGACAGGGGGCATGTAAACGAGCAGTACTTC.

The CDR3 nucleotides are TGTGCCAGCAGCCCCCGGGGAGGGGGGAATGAAAAACTGTTTTTT. It specifies CASSPRGGGNEKLFF. The chain combines TRBV7-9 with TRBJ1-4; possible D gene TRBD1, 6 bases. The germline CDR1 and CDR2 sequences are SEHNR and FQNEAQ (reference sequence). The CDR3 runs 15 residues. The germline V and J ends were trimmed by 5 bases and 5 bases, with 15 bases remaining between them.

The chain is built from TRBV5-6 and TRBJ1-5; 10 nucleotides match TRBD1. The ends lost 7 bases at V and 1 base at J; junction bases unmatched: 8. The germline V gene encodes CDR1 SGHDT and CDR2 YYEEEE. The CDR3 loop spans 16 amino acids. The DNA of the CDR3 is TGTGCCAGCGGCTCATGGACAGGGGGAAGCAATCAGCCCCAGCATTTT. Translation gives CASGSWTGGSNQPQHF. Variable domain in full (rest from reference TRBV5-6 and TRBJ1-5): DAGVTQSPTHLIKTRGQQVTLRCSPKSGHDTVSWYQQALGQGPQFIFQYYEEEERQRGNFPDRFSGHQFPNYSSELNVNALLLGDSALYLCASGSWTGGSNQPQHFGDGTRLSIL.

The V call is TRBV7-2, the J call TRBJ1-2; D is possibly TRBD1 (6 bases). Trimming removed 5 bases from V and 11 bases from J, with 9 bases in between. This CDR3 is 10 amino acids long. Per the germline V gene, CDR1 is SGHTA and CDR2 is FQGNSA. CDR3 sequence (DNA): TGTGCCAGCAGCAGGGACATTTACACCTTC. Protein sequence: CASSRDIYTF.

The chain uses TRBV25-1 and TRBJ1-1; TRBD1 is a possible D gene (5 bases). V was pared by 6 bases and J by 5 bases, with 16 bases between. CDR3 size: 14 residues. CDR1 MGHDK and CDR2 SYGVNS come from the germline V gene. The DNA of the CDR3 is TGTGCCAGCAGCTACTCGGGAGGGGAAACTGAAGCTTTCTTT. The encoded protein is CASSYSGGETEAFF.

The chain is built from TRBV6-5 and TRBJ1-5, with 7 positions matching TRBD1. Losses at the gene ends were 6 bases for V and 4 bases for J; bases not matched to a gene: 9. Germline CDR1 and CDR2: MNHEY and SVGAGI. The CDR3 runs to 15 residues. The CDR3, as DNA: TGTGCCAGCAGGCGGGACAGTCTTCCGAATCAGCCCCAGCATTTT. Translation gives CASRRDSLPNQPQHF.

The chain links TRBV27 to TRBJ2-7; the D gene is possibly TRBD2 (6 bases). CDR1 and CDR2 (germline): MNHEY, SMNVEV (reference sequence). CDR3 length: 14 amino acids. The germline V and J ends were trimmed by 6 bases and 7 bases, with 19 bases remaining between them. CDR3 loop: CASREGPKTGEQYF. For the CDR3, the DNA is TGTGCCAGCAGGGAGGGACCCAAAACGGGGGAGCAGTACTTC.

This clone occurred once. The J gene is TRBJ2-3, the V gene TRBV5-3, with 13 bases aligning to TRBD2. TRBV5-3 is an ORF, with its function uncertain. Losses at the gene ends were 0 bases for V and 2 bases for J; bases not matched to a gene: 9. The CDR3 covers 19 residues. The CDR3 coding sequence is TGTGCCAGAAGCTTGGAATCCGGACTAGCGGGGGACCACACAGATACGCAGTATTTT. Protein product: CARSLESGLAGDHTDTQYF.

CDR3 sequence: CASSKTGFGQPQHF. As DNA, the CDR3 is TGTGCCAGCAGTAAAACAGGGTTCGGGCAGCCCCAGCATTTT. The chain combines TRBV6-1 with TRBJ1-5; D might be TRBD1 (6 bases). V was cut by 5 bases and J by 7 bases, with 15 bases left in between. The CDR3 is 14 amino acids. The germline CDR1 and CDR2 sequences are MNHNS and SASEGT.

The V and J genes are TRBV9 and TRBJ2-2; 8 nucleotides match TRBD1. Looked up from germline, CDR1 is SGDLS and CDR2 is YYNGEE. CDR3 size: 17 residues. Trimming at V came to 0 bases and at J to 1 base, leaving 5 bases not matched to a gene. CDR3 sequence: CASSVGWGTGNTGELFF. CDR3 nucleotides: TGTGCCAGCAGCGTAGGGTGGGGGACAGGGAACACCGGGGAGCTGTTTTTT.

In nucleotides, the CDR3 is TGTGCCAGCTCACCCTCGGGACAGCTATTAGGTAGCATTCAGTACTTC. Amino acids: CASSPSGQLLGSIQYF. This chain uses TRBV18 with TRBJ2-4; 7 bases are shared with TRBD1. The CDR3 has 16 residues. V shed 3 bases and J 9 bases; nucleotides not matched to a gene: 14. The germline V gene has CDR1 KGHSH and CDR2 LQKENI. Filled out from reference TRBV18 and TRBJ2-4, the complete variable domain reads NAGVMQNPRHLVRRRGQEARLRCSPMKGHSHVYWYRQLPEEGLKFMVYLQKENIIDESGMPKERFSAEFPKEGPSILRIQQVVRGDSAAYFCASSPSGQLLGSIQYFGAGTRLSVL.

This clone occurred a few times. CDR3 sequence reads: CASSDGTGVRQPQHF. CDR3 nucleotide sequence: TGCGCCAGCAGCGACGGGACAGGGGTGAGGCAGCCCCAGCATTTT. This sequence joins TRBV5-1 and TRBJ1-5; 10 bases are a match to TRBD1. The CDR3 extends over 15 amino acids. CDR1 and CDR2 from the germline V gene are SGHRS and YFSETQ. Losses at the gene ends were 4 bases for V and 7 bases for J; bases not matched to a gene: 8.

Only a few counts were recorded for this clone. This CDR3 reads CASSQKGTSGGSTDTQYF. Here the CDR3 DNA reads TGTGCCAGCAGCCAGAAGGGGACTAGCGGGGGTAGTACAGATACGCAGTATTTT. V gene TRBV4-2 combines with J gene TRBJ2-3, with 14 nucleotides matching TRBD2. Trimming took 3 bases from V and 3 from J; bases not matched to a gene: 8. This CDR3 has 18 residues. In germline, CDR1 is LGHNA, CDR2 YNFKEQ.

V and J are TRBV2 and TRBJ2-2; D gene ambiguous. V dropped 8 bases and J dropped 0 bases, with 13 bases sitting between them. CDR3 length: 15 amino acids. CDR1 and CDR2 from the germline V gene are SNHLY and FYNNEI. In DNA form, the CDR3 reads TGTGCCAGCTTTGGGCCAGGCGCGAACACCGGGGAGCTGTTTTTT. It codes for CASFGPGANTGELFF.